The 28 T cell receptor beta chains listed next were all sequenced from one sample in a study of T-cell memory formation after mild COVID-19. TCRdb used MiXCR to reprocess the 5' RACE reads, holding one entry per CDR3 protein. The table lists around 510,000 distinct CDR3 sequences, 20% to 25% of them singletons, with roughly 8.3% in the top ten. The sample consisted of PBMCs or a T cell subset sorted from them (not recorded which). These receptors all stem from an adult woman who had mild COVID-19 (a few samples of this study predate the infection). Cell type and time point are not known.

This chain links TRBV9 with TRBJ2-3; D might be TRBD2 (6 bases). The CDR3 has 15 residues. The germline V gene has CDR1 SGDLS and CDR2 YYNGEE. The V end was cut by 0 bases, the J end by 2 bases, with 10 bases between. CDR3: CASSVGGGNTDTQYF. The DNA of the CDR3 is TGTGCCAGCAGCGTAGGGGGCGGGAACACAGATACGCAGTATTTT.

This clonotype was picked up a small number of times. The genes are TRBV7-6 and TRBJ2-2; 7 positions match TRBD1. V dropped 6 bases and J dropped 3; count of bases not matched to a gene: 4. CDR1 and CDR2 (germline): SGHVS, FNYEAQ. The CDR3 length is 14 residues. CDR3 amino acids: CASSITGDTGELFF. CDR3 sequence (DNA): TGTGCCAGCAGTATTACAGGGGACACCGGGGAGCTGTTTTTT.

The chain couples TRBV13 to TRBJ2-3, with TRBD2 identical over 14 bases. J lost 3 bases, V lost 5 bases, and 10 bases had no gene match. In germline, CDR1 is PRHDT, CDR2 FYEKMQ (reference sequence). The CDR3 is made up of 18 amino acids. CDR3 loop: CASSPQTSGRAWTDTQYF. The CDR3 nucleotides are TGTGCCAGCAGCCCGCAGACTAGCGGGAGGGCCTGGACAGATACGCAGTATTTT.

The CDR3 DNA reads as TGTGGATCCTCGGGCAGGGAGCAAGAGACCCAGTACTTC. Translating it yields CGSSGREQETQYF. This chain joins TRBV30 and TRBJ2-5; perhaps D is TRBD1 or TRBD2 (5 bases each). The CDR3 is made up of 13 amino acids. Germline CDR1 GTSNPN, CDR2 SVGIG (reference sequence).

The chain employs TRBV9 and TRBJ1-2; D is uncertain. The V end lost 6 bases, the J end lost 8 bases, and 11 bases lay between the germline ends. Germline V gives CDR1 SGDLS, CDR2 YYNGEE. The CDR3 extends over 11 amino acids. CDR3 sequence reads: CASNGPAGYTF. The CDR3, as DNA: TGTGCCAGCAACGGGCCCGCGGGCTACACCTTC.

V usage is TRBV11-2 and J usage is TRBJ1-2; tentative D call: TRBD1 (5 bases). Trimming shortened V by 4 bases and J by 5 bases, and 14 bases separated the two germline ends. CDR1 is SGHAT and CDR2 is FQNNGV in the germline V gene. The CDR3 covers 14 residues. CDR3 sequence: CASSSTARGYGYTF. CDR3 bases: TGTGCCAGCAGCTCCACGGCCCGGGGGTATGGCTACACCTTC.

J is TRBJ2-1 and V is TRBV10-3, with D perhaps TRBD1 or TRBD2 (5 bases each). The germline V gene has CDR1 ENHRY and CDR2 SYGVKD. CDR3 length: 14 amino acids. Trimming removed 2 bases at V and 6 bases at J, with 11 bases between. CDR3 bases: TGTGCCATCAGTGAGGCAACAGGAGGCAATGAGCAGTTCTTC. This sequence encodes CAISEATGGNEQFF.

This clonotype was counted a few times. The CDR3 protein is CASSQDWADRAGYTF. CDR3 nucleotide sequence: TGCGCCAGCAGCCAAGATTGGGCGGACAGGGCGGGCTACACCTTC. The chain has TRBV4-3 and TRBJ1-2; TRBD1 agrees at 8 bases. Trimming cost V 0 bases and J 8 bases; bases outside gene matches: 8. This CDR3 is 15 amino acids long. Germline CDR1 reads LGHNA; CDR2 reads YSLEER.

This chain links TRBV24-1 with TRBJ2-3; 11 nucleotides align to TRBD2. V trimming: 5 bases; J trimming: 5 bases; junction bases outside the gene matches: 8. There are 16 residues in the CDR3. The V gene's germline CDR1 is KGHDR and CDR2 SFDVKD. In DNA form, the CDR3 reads TGTGCCACCAGTGCCCTAGCGGGAGGAGATGGAGATACGCAGTATTTT. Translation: CATSALAGGDGDTQYF.

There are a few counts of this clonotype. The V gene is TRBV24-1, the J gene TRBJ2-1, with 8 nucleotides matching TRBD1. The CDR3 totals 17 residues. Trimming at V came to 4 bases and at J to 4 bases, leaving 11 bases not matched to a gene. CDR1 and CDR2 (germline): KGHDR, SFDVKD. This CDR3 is CATSERYRGLRYNEQFF. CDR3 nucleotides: TGTGCCACCAGTGAACGATACAGGGGGTTGAGGTACAATGAGCAGTTCTTC.

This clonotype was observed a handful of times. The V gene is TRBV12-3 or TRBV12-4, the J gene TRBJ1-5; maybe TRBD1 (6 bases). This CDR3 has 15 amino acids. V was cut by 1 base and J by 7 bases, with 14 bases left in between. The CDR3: CASSLGGTREQPQHF. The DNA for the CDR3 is TGTGCCAGCAGTTTAGGGGGGACAAGGGAACAGCCCCAGCATTTT.

Here the CDR3 reads CASSPGTSGIDSYEQYF. CDR3 nucleotide sequence: TGCGCCAGCAGCCCCGGGACTAGCGGGATAGACTCCTACGAGCAGTACTTC. This chain connects TRBV4-3 to TRBJ2-7; TRBD2 aligns across 13 bases. This CDR3 region has 17 residues. Germline V lookup: CDR1 LGHNA, CDR2 YSLEER. V trimming: 4 bases; J trimming: 0 bases; junction bases outside the gene matches: 6.

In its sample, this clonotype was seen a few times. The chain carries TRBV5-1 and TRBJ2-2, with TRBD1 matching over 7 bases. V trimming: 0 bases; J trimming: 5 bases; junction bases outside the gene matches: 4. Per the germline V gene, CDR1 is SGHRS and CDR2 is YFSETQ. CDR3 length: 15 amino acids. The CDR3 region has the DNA TGCGCCAGCAGCTTGGGTCAACAGGGGACCGGGGAGCTGTTTTTT. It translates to CASSLGQQGTGELFF.

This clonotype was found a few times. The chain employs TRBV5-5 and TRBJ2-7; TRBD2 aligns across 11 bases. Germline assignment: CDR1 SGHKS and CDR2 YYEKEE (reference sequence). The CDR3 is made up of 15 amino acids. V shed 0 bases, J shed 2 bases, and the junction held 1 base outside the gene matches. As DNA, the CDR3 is TGTGCCAGCAGCTTGGTTAGCGGGGGGGCCTACGAGCAGTACTTC. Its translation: CASSLVSGGAYEQYF.

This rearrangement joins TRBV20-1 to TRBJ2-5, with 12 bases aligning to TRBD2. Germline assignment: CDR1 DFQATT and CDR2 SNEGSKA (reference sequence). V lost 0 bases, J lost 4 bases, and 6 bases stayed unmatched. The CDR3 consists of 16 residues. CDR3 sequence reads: CSARDRSSGRGETQYF. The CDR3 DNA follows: TGCAGTGCTAGAGATCGGTCTAGCGGGAGGGGAGAGACCCAGTACTTC.

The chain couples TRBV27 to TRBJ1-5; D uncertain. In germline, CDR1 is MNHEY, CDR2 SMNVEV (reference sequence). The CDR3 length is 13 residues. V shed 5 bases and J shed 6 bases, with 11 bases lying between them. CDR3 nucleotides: TGTGCCAGCAGTCTAGAAGCAGGTCAGCCCCAGCATTTT. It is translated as CASSLEAGQPQHF.

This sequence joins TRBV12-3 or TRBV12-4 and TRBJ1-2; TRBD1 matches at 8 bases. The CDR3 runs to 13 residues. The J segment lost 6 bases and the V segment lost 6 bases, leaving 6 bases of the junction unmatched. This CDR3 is CASRDRDRDGYTF. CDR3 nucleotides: TGTGCCAGCAGGGACAGGGATAGGGATGGCTACACCTTC.

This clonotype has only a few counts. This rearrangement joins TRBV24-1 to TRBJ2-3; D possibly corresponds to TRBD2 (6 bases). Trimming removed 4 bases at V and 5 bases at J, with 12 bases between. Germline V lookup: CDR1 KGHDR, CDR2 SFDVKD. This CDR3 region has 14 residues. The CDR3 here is CATSDWREGDTQYF. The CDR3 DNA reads TGTGCCACCAGTGACTGGCGGGAAGGAGATACGCAGTATTTT.

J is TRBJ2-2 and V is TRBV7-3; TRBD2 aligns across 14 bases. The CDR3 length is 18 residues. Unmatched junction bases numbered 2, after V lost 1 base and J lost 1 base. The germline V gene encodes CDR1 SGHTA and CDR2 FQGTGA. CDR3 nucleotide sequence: TGTGCCAGCAGCTTAAAGGGGACTAGCGGGGGGAACACCGGGGAGCTGTTTTTT. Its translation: CASSLKGTSGGNTGELFF.

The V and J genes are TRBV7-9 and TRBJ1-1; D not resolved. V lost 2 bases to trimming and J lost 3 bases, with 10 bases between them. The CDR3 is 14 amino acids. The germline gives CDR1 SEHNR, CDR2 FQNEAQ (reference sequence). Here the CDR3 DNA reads TGTGCCAGCAGCTTAAGGCTTAGGGACACTGAAGCTTTCTTT. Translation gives CASSLRLRDTEAFF.

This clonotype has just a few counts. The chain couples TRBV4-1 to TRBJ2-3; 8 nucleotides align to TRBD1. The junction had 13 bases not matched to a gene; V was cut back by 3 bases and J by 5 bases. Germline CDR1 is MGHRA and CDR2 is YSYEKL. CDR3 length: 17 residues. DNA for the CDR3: TGCGCCAGCAGCCAGAAACCCGGGACAGGTCGTGAAGATACGCAGTATTTT. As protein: CASSQKPGTGREDTQYF.

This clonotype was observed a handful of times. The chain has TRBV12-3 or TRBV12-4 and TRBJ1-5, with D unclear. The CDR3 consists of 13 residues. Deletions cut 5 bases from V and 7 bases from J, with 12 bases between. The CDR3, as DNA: TGTGCCAGCAGTGCAGGAGGAGGCCAGCCCCAGCATTTT. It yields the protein CASSAGGGQPQHF.

The CDR3 loop is CASSSSGVEQYF. The DNA for the CDR3 is TGTGCCAGCAGCTCCTCGGGGGTCGAGCAGTACTTC. The V gene is TRBV7-9, the J gene TRBJ2-7, with D perhaps matching TRBD2 (6 bases). Germline CDR1 and CDR2: SEHNR and FQNEAQ (reference sequence). The length of the CDR3 is 12 residues. Trimming took off 4 bases at V and 6 bases at J, with 10 bases between the two ends.

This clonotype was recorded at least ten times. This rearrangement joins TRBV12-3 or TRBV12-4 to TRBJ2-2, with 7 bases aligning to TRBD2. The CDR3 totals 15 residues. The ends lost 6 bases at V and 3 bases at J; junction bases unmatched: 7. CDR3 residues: CASSHRGDHTGELFF. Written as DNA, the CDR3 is TGTGCCAGCAGCCATCGGGGGGACCACACCGGGGAGCTGTTTTTT.

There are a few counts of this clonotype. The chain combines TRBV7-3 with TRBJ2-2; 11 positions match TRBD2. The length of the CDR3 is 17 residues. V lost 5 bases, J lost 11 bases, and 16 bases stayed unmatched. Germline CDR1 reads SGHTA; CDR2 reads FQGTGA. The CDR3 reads CASSPAVTSGMVKELFF. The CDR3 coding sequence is TGTGCCAGCAGCCCGGCCGTGACTAGCGGGATGGTAAAAGAGCTGTTTTTT.

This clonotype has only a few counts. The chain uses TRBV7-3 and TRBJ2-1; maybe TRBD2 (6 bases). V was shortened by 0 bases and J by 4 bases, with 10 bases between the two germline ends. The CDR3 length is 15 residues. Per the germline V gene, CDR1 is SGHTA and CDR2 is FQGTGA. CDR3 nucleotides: TGTGCCAGCAGCTTAACCGGGACTCAGTACAATGAGCAGTTCTTC. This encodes CASSLTGTQYNEQFF.

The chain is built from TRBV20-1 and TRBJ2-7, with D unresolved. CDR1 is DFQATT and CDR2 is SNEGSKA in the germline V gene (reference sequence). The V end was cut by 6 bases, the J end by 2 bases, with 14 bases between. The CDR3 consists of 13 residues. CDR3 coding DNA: TGCAGTGCAATAAAGGTGAACACCTACGAGCAGTACTTC. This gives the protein CSAIKVNTYEQYF.

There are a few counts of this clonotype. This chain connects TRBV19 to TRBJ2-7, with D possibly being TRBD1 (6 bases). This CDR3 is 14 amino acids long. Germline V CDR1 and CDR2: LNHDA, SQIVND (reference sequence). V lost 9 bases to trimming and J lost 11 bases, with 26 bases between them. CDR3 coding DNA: TGTGCCAGGAGAGTAGGGACACCCCTTCAGATGGAGTACTTC. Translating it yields CARRVGTPLQMEYF.